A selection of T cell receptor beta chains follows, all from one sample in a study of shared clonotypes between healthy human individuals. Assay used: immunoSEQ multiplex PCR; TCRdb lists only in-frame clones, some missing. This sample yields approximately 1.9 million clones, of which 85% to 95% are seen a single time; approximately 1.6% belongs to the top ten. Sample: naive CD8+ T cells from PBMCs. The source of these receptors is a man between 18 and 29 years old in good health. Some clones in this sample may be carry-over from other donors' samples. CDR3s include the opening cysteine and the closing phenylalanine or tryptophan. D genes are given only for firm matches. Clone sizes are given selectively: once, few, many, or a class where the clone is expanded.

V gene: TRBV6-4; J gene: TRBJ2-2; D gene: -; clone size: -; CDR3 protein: CASSPLVGARGTGELFF; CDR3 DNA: TGTGCCAGCAGCCCTCTCGTGGGGGCGAGGGGCACCGGGGAGCTGTTTTTT
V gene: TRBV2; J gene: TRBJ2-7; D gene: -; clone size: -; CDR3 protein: CASSEQVAYEQYF; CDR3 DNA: TGTGCCAGCAGTGAGCAGGTCGCCTACGAGCAGTACTTC
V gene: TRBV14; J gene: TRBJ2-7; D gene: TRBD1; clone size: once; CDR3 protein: CASSPLTGQGYEQYF; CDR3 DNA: TGTGCCAGCAGCCCCCTTACGGGACAGGGCTACGAGCAGTACTTC
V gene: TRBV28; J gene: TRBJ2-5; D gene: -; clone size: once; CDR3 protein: CASSLWRAGETQYF; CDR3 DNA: TGTGCCAGCAGTTTATGGAGGGCGGGAGAGACCCAGTACTTC
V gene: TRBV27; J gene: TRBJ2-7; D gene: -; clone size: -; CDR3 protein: CASSFLEHYEQYF; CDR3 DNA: TGTGCCAGCAGTTTTTTAGAACACTACGAGCAGTACTTC
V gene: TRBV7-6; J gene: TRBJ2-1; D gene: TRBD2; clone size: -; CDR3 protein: CASSLSGGYNEQFF; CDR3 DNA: TGTGCCAGCAGCCTGAGCGGGGGATACAATGAGCAGTTCTTC
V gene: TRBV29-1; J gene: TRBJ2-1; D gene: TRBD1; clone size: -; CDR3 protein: CSGKGSDRDYNEQFF; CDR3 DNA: TGCAGCGGGAAGGGCTCGGACAGGGACTACAATGAGCAGTTCTTC
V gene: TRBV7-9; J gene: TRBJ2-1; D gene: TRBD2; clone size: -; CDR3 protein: CASSLDSGEYNEQFF; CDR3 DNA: TGTGCCAGCAGCTTAGATAGCGGGGAATACAATGAGCAGTTCTTC
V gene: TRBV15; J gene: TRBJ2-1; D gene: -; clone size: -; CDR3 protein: CATSSGLEASYNEQFF; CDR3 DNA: TGTGCCACCAGCAGCGGCCTAGAGGCCTCCTACAATGAGCAGTTCTTC
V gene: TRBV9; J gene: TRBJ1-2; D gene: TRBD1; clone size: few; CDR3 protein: CASSVDRGYGYTF; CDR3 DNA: TGTGCCAGCAGCGTAGACAGGGGCTATGGCTACACCTTC
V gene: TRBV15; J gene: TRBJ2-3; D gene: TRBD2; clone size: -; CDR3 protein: CATSRDPPLAGSTDTQYF; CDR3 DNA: TGTGCCACCAGCAGAGATCCTCCGCTAGCGGGTAGCACAGATACGCAGTATTTT
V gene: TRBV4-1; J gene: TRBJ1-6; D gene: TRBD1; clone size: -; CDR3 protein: CASSRDRGSGSPLHF; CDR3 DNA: TGCGCCAGCAGCCGAGACAGGGGTTCGGGTTCACCCCTCCACTTT
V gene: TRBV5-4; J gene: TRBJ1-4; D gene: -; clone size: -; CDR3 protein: CASSFLSGTVPLPVEKLFF; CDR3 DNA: TGTGCCAGCAGCTTCCTGTCCGGGACCGTTCCCCTCCCTGTTGAAAAACTGTTTTTT
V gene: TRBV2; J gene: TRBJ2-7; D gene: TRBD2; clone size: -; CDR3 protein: CASRAGLAGLYEQYF; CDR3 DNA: TGTGCCAGCAGGGCGGGACTAGCGGGGTTATACGAGCAGTACTTC
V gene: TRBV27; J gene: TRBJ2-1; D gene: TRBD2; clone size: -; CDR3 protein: CASSSNHGLAGNNEQFF; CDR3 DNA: TGTGCCAGCAGCTCAAACCACGGACTAGCGGGAAACAATGAGCAGTTCTTC
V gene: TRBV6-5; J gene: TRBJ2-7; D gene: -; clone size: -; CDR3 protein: CASTPNRGEQYF; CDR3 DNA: TGTGCCAGCACCCCAAATCGAGGGGAGCAGTACTTC
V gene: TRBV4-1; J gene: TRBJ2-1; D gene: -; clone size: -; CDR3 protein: CASSQERINEQFF; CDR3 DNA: TGCGCCAGCAGCCAAGAACGAATCAATGAGCAGTTCTTC
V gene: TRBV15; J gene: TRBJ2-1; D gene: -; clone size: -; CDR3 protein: CATSGHRDLFQQEQFF; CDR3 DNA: TGTGCCACCAGCGGCCACCGGGACCTTTTTCAACAAGAGCAGTTCTTC
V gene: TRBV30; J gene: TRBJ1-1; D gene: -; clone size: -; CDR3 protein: CAWSVTTMSRTEAFF; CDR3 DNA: TGTGCCTGGAGTGTAACAACTATGAGTAGGACTGAAGCTTTCTTT
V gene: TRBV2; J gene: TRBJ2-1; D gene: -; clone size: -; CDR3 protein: CASSERSTFNEQFF; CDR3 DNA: TGTGCCAGCAGTGAAAGGTCGACCTTCAATGAGCAGTTCTTC
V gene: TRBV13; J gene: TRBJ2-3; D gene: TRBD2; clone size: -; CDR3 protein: CASSLRLAESTDTQYF; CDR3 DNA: TGTGCCAGCAGCCTACGACTAGCGGAAAGCACAGATACGCAGTATTTT
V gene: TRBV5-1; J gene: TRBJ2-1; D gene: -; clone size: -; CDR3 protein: CASSSEPDLSHSYNEQFF; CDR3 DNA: TGCGCCAGCAGCTCGGAACCTGACCTTAGCCATTCGTACAATGAGCAGTTCTTC
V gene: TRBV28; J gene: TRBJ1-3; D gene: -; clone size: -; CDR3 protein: CASTLGWNSGNTIYF; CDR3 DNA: TGTGCCAGCACTTTGGGCTGGAACTCTGGAAACACCATATATTTT
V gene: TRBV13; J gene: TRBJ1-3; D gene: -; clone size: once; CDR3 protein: CASSPSSGNTIYF; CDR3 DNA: TGTGCCAGCAGTCCCTCCTCTGGAAACACCATATATTTT
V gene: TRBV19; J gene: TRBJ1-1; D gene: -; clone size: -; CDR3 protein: CASSIAGTVGTEAFF; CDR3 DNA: TGTGCCAGTAGTATAGCGGGAACCGTGGGGACCGAAGCTTTCTTT
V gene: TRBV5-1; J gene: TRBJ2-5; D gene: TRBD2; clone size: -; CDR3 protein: CASSYSGTSGKETQYF; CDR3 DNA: TGCGCCAGCAGCTACAGCGGGACTAGCGGAAAAGAGACCCAGTACTTC
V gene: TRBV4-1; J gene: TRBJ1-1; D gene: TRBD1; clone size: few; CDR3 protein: CASSQGRGLITEAFF; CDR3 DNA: TGCGCCAGCAGCCAGGGCAGGGGGCTAATCACTGAAGCTTTCTTT
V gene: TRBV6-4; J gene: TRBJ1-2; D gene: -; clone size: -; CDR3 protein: CASSGTANYGYTF; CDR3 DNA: TGTGCCAGCAGTGGAACAGCCAACTATGGCTACACCTTC
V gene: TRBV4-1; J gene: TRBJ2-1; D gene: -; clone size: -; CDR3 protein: CASSHPPGRGSYNEQFF; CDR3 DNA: TGCGCCAGCAGCCACCCCCCCGGGAGAGGGTCCTACAATGAGCAGTTCTTC
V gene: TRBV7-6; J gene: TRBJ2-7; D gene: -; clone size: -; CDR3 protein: CASSSRTKAYEQYF; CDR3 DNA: TGTGCCAGCAGCTCGAGGACTAAAGCCTACGAGCAGTACTTC
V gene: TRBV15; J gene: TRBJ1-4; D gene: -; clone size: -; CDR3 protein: CATSRDRHQPLVLFF; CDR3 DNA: TGTGCCACCAGCAGAGACCGACACCAGCCCCTGGTGCTGTTTTTT
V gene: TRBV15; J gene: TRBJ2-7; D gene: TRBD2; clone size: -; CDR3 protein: CATSRDRASGSYEQYF; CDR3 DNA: TGTGCCACCAGCAGAGATCGGGCTAGCGGGAGCTACGAGCAGTACTTC
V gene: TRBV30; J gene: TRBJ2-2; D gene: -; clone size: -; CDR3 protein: CAWSVRLGYTGELFF; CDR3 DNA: TGTGCCTGGAGTGTACGGCTAGGGTACACCGGGGAGCTGTTTTTT
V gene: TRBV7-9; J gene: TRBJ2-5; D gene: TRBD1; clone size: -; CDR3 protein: CASSETGTEETQYF; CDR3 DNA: TGTGCCAGCAGCGAAACCGGGACAGAAGAGACCCAGTACTTC
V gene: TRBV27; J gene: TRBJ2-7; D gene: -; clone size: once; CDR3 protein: CASSLTGTLQYF; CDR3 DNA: TGTGCCAGCAGTTTAACAGGGACCTTGCAGTACTTC
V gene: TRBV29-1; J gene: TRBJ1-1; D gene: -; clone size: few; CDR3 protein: CSVYPGTEAFF; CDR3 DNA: TGCAGCGTTTATCCCGGCACTGAAGCTTTCTTT
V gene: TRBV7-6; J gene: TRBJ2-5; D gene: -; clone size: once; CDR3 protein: CASSSDVLVVPETQYF; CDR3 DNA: TGTGCCAGCAGCTCCGACGTTTTGGTGGTACCAGAGACCCAGTACTTC
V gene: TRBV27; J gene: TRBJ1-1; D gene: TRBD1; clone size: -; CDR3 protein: CASTGTGNFTEAFF; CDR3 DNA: TGTGCCAGCACTGGGACAGGGAATTTCACTGAAGCTTTCTTT
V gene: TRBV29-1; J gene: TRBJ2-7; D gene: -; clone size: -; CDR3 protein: CSAAGTYEQYF; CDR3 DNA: TGCAGCGCTGCCGGGACCTACGAGCAGTACTTC
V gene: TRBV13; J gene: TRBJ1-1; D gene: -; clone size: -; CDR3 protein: CASSLGASRTEAFF; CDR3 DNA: TGTGCCAGCAGCTTAGGAGCGTCCCGGACTGAAGCTTTCTTT
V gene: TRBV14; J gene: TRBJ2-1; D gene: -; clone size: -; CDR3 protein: CASSPERLWNEQFF; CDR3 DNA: TGTGCCAGCAGCCCAGAACGCCTGTGGAATGAGCAGTTCTTC
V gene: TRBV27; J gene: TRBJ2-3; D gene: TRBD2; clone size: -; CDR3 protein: CASSLNAGGADTQYF; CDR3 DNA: TGTGCCAGCAGTTTGAATGCGGGAGGGGCAGATACGCAGTATTTT
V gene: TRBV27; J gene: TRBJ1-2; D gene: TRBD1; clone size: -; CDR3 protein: CASSSLPGDRSYGYTF; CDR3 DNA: TGTGCCAGCAGTTCTCTTCCGGGGGACAGAAGTTATGGCTACACCTTC
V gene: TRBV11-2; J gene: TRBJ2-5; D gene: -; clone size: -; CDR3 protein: CASSFYFEQETQYF; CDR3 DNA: TGTGCCAGCAGCTTTTATTTCGAACAAGAGACCCAGTACTTC
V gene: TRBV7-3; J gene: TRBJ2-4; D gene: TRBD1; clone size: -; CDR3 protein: CASSSTGRADIQYF; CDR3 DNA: TGTGCCAGCAGCTCGACAGGGCGGGCGGACATTCAGTACTTC
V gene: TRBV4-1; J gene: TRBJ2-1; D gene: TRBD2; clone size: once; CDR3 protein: CASSQDGLAVFSYNEQFF; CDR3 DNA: TGCGCCAGCAGCCAAGACGGGCTAGCGGTCTTCTCCTACAATGAGCAGTTCTTC
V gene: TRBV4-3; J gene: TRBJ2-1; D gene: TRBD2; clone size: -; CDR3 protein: CASSPQGGKDNEQFF; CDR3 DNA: TGCGCCAGCAGCCCCCAGGGAGGGAAGGACAATGAGCAGTTCTTC
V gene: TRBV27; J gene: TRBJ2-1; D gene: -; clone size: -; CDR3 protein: CASSFQVNNEQFF; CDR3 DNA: TGTGCCAGCAGTTTTCAGGTGAACAATGAGCAGTTCTTC
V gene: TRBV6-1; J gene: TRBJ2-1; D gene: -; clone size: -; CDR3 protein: CASSEVGNPSYNEQFF; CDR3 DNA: TGTGCCAGCAGTGAAGTGGGCAATCCCTCCTACAATGAGCAGTTCTTC
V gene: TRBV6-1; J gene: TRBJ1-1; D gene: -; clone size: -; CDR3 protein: CASQLNTEAFF; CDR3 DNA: TGTGCCAGCCAACTGAACACTGAAGCTTTCTTT
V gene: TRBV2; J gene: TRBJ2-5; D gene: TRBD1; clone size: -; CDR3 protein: CASSDPGTEQETQYF; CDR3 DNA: TGTGCCAGCAGTGACCCCGGGACAGAGCAAGAGACCCAGTACTTC
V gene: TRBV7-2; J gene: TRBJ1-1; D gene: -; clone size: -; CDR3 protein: CASSLGPRGTTEAFF; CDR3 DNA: TGTGCCAGCAGCCTCGGGCCTCGTGGGACCACTGAAGCTTTCTTT
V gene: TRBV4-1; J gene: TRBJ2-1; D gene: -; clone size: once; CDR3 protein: CASSQEGRKGNEQFF; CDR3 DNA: TGCGCCAGCAGCCAAGAAGGACGGAAGGGCAATGAGCAGTTCTTC
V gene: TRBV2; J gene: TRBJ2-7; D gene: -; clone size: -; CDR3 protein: CASIEADDLYEQYF; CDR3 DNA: TGTGCCAGCATTGAAGCGGACGATCTCTACGAGCAGTACTTC